This T cell receptor (beta chain) is from a study of T cell responses to AZD1222 COVID-19 vaccine. Clones were read by immunoSEQ multiplex PCR, and TCRdb kept only the in-frame ones, dropping some. There are about 55,000 clones in the sample; 60% to 80% occur only once, and just under 5% lies in the top ten. General study points: Regions 160-218 and 743-854 dominated among vaccine-associated CD4 TCRs spanning spike. Regions left unmutated in variants are reportedly the target of nearly half of spike-specific TCRs.

The V gene's germline CDR1 is MNHEY and CDR2 SVGEGT. V gave up 3 bases and J gave up 9 bases, with 11 bases separating them. This CDR3 has 12 residues. Concerning this clone itself: Its cognate antigen is unknown.

The sequenced sample was peripheral blood, obtained 28 days after the second AZD1222 dose. This receptor was taken from an adult who received the AZD1222 COVID-19 vaccine. The rearrangement uses TRBV6-2 or TRBV6-3 and TRBJ1-1, with unresolved D. The chain's CDR3 is CASSYSKGKAFF. Written as DNA, the CDR3 is TGTGCCAGCAGTTATTCAAAGGGAAAAGCTTTCTTT.